Listed here are 28 T cell receptor beta chains from one sample, sequenced in a study of pediatric ulcerative colitis. Using immunoSEQ multiplex PCR, the repertoire was profiled, and TCRdb retains in-frame clones only, with some absent. This sample yields around 64,000 clones, of which around 85% are seen a single time; around 3.6% belongs to the top ten. Sequencing was done on a sample of blood. The receptors come from a boy between 10 and 17 years old with severe ulcerative colitis.

CDR3 coding DNA: TGTGCCAGCAGTCACAGGGACCGTAGCTCTGGGGCCAACGTCCTGACTTTC. Translation: CASSHRDRSSGANVLTF. The V call is TRBV11-3, the J call TRBJ2-6; a possible D gene is TRBD1 (6 bases). CDR1 and CDR2 from the germline V gene are SGHNT and YENEEA. V was clipped by 6 bases and J by 0 bases, with 15 bases between them. The CDR3 loop spans 17 amino acids.

V is TRBV5-6 and J is TRBJ1-5; D unclear. V was shortened by 2 bases and J by 1 base, with 1 base between the two germline ends. The germline CDR1 and CDR2 sequences are SGHDT and YYEEEE. The CDR3 loop spans 12 amino acids. The CDR3: CASSLSNQPQHF. The CDR3 DNA follows: TGTGCCAGCAGCTTAAGCAATCAGCCCCAGCATTTT.

The chain employs TRBV11-3 and TRBJ2-1, with D possibly TRBD2 on 6 matching bases. Trimming removed 3 bases at V and 3 bases at J, with 18 bases between. The CDR3 totals 17 residues. Germline V gene data show CDR1 as SGHNT and CDR2 as YENEEA. The CDR3: CASSLVQGGVGYNEQFF. The CDR3 DNA follows: TGTGCCAGCAGCTTGGTCCAGGGCGGGGTCGGCTACAATGAGCAGTTCTTC.

V usage is TRBV5-1 and J usage is TRBJ2-1, with 8 bases that match TRBD2. The CDR3 extends over 15 amino acids. Per germline, CDR1 SGHRS and CDR2 YFSETQ. With 0 bases clipped from V and 6 bases from J, the junction kept 5 bases outside the gene matches. CDR3 sequence (DNA): TGCGCCAGCAGCTTGGCCGGGAGGGAAATCAATGAGCAGTTCTTC. Protein sequence: CASSLAGREINEQFF.

This chain joins TRBV5-1 and TRBJ2-7, with 8 bases aligning to TRBD1. Germline CDR1 SGHRS, CDR2 YFSETQ. This CDR3 has 20 amino acids. V dropped 2 bases and J dropped 4; count of bases not matched to a gene: 23. For the CDR3, the DNA is TGCGCCAGCAGCTTCTACTCTCTTCGGGACAGGAAAACCGAGATTTACGAGCAGTACTTC. Amino acids: CASSFYSLRDRKTEIYEQYF.

The rearrangement uses TRBV6-1 and TRBJ2-6, with D tentatively TRBD1 or TRBD2 (5 bases each). The CDR3 runs to 17 residues. Germline CDR1 MNHNS, CDR2 SASEGT. Trimming cost V 2 bases and J 0 bases, with 11 bases left between them. The CDR3 DNA reads TGTGCCAGCAGTGAACTTGAGGGGAGCTCTGGGGCCAACGTCCTGACTTTC. Residues: CASSELEGSSGANVLTF.

The V gene is TRBV30, the J gene TRBJ2-5, with 7 bases lining up with TRBD1. The J segment lost 4 bases and the V segment lost 0 bases, leaving 8 bases of the junction unmatched. This CDR3 is built from 15 residues. Germline CDR1 reads GTSNPN; CDR2 reads SVGIG (reference sequence). The CDR3 DNA sequence: TGTGCCTGGAGTGTAGGGGGCGTTTACATAGAGACCCAGTACTTC. It encodes CAWSVGGVYIETQYF.

The J gene is TRBJ1-2, the V gene TRBV11-3; weak D call: TRBD1 (5 bases). Looked up from germline, CDR1 is SGHNT and CDR2 is YENEEA. V lost 4 bases and J lost 3, with 18 bases in between. CDR3 size: 16 residues. For the CDR3, the DNA is TGTGCCAGCAGCTACGGGCGTTGGGACGGAGACTATGGCTACACCTTC. It translates to CASSYGRWDGDYGYTF.

The chain carries TRBV9 and TRBJ1-1, with D maybe TRBD1 (5 bases). Deletions cut 4 bases from V and 0 bases from J, with 10 bases between. Germline CDR1 and CDR2: SGDLS and YYNGEE. The CDR3 is made up of 14 amino acids. CDR3 region: CASSRDWVNTEAFF. CDR3 sequence (DNA): TGTGCCAGCAGCAGGGACTGGGTGAACACTGAAGCTTTCTTT.

The chain joins TRBV10-3 to TRBJ2-5; 9 nucleotides match TRBD2. Looked up from germline, CDR1 is ENHRY and CDR2 is SYGVKD. Trimming cost V 4 bases and J 4 bases; bases outside gene matches: 4. The CDR3 runs to 14 residues. CDR3 amino acids: CAISGGSGRETQYF. The CDR3 DNA sequence: TGTGCCATCAGTGGGGGTAGCGGGAGAGAGACCCAGTACTTC.

This chain uses TRBV5-1 with TRBJ1-2; D unclear. CDR3 length: 15 amino acids. CDR1 SGHRS and CDR2 YFSETQ come from the germline V gene. Trimming left V 2 bases short and J 0 bases short, with 11 bases between. The CDR3 is CASSLTVQANYGYTF. Written as DNA, the CDR3 is TGCGCCAGCAGCTTAACAGTCCAAGCTAACTATGGCTACACCTTC.

This chain connects TRBV18 to TRBJ1-3; D may be TRBD1 (5 bases). Trimming removed 0 bases at V and 0 bases at J, with 9 bases between. Germline values: CDR1 KGHSH, CDR2 LQKENI. The CDR3 extends over 16 amino acids. Here the CDR3 DNA reads TGTGCCAGCTCACCACCCGGGGGAAGCTCTGGAAACACCATATATTTT. It yields the protein CASSPPGGSSGNTIYF.

This rearrangement joins TRBV2 to TRBJ1-1, with 7 bases that match TRBD1. Per the germline V gene, CDR1 is SNHLY and CDR2 is FYNNEI. Trimming removed 4 bases from V and 3 bases from J; junction bases left unmatched: 14. CDR3 size: 17 residues. CDR3 coding DNA: TGTGCCAGCAGTGCCCCCGGTTTAGGGGGCGCGGACACTGAAGCTTTCTTT. Translated, it gives CASSAPGLGGADTEAFF.

The V and J genes are TRBV2 and TRBJ1-5, with 12 bases aligning to TRBD1. The CDR3 loop spans 17 amino acids. Looked up from germline, CDR1 is SNHLY and CDR2 is FYNNEI. V was pared by 0 bases and J by 7 bases, with 7 bases of the junction left unmatched. Here the CDR3 DNA reads TGTGCCAGCAGTGAAGCGCCGGGACAGGGGGCCGGACAGCCCCAGCATTTT. Translating gives CASSEAPGQGAGQPQHF. The entire variable domain, with the rest obtained from reference TRBV2 and TRBJ1-5, is as follows: EPEVTQTPSHQVTQMGQEVILRCVPISNHLYFYWYRQILGQKVEFLVSFYNNEISEKSEIFDDQFSVERPDGSNFTLKIRSTKLEDSAMYFCASSEAPGQGAGQPQHFGDGTRLSIL.

In its sample, this clone was seen once. The V gene is TRBV5-4, the J gene TRBJ2-1; the D is unclear. V dropped 4 bases and J dropped 2 bases, with 10 bases sitting between them. CDR1 is SGHNT, CDR2 YYREEE, per germline (reference sequence). This CDR3 has 14 residues. CDR3 loop: CASSPRGAYNEQFF. In DNA, the CDR3 is TGTGCCAGCAGCCCCCGAGGTGCCTACAATGAGCAGTTCTTC.

The chain has TRBV27 and TRBJ1-5, with a possible D match to TRBD1 (5 bases). Trimming took 3 bases from V and 6 from J, leaving 9 bases between them. This CDR3 has 13 residues. CDR1 and CDR2 (germline): MNHEY, SMNVEV (reference sequence). The CDR3 DNA follows: TGTGCCAGCAGTTTTGGGGGGGGTCAGCCCCAGCATTTT. It codes for CASSFGGGQPQHF.

The chain is built from TRBV19 and TRBJ1-1; TRBD1 matches at 7 bases. Germline loops: CDR1 LNHDA, CDR2 SQIVND (reference sequence). The CDR3 extends over 13 amino acids. V trimming: 9 bases; J trimming: 4 bases; junction bases outside the gene matches: 8. CDR3 residues: CASVQGWSTEAFF. The CDR3 nucleotides are TGTGCCAGCGTACAGGGGTGGAGCACTGAAGCTTTCTTT.

The rearrangement joins TRBV15 to TRBJ1-4, with D uncertain. From germline, CDR1 is LNHNV and CDR2 YYDKDF (reference sequence). V lost 3 bases to trimming and J lost 8 bases, with 10 bases between them. The length of the CDR3 is 13 residues. The chain's CDR3 is CATSSFSGEKLFF. The CDR3 region has the DNA TGTGCCACCAGCAGCTTTTCGGGGGAAAAACTGTTTTTT. Full variable domain (outside the CDR3, taken from reference TRBV15 and TRBJ1-4): DAMVIQNPRYQVTQFGKPVTLSCSQTLNHNVMYWYQQKSSQAPKLLFHYYDKDFNNEADTPDNFQSRRPNTSFCFLDIRSPGLGDTAMYLCATSSFSGEKLFFGSGTQLSVL.

V usage is TRBV13 and J usage is TRBJ1-2, with 8 bases aligning to TRBD1. Germline V gene data show CDR1 as PRHDT and CDR2 as FYEKMQ (reference sequence). The CDR3 loop spans 13 amino acids. V shed 5 bases, J shed 6 bases, and the junction held 5 bases outside the gene matches. For the CDR3, the DNA is TGTGCCAGCAGCCTGACAGGGGTGGATGGCTACACCTTC. Its protein product is CASSLTGVDGYTF.

The chain uses TRBV7-9 and TRBJ2-1, with no clear D. The CDR3 sequence is 12 residues long. The germline V and J ends were trimmed by 7 bases and 7 bases, with 11 bases remaining between them. Per the germline V gene, CDR1 is SEHNR and CDR2 is FQNEAQ (reference sequence). In nucleotides, the CDR3 is TGTGCCAGCAATCGGTTCTGGAATGAGCAGTTCTTC. Its protein product is CASNRFWNEQFF. Using reference TRBV7-9 and TRBJ2-1 for the parts outside the CDR3, the full variable domain is DTGVSQNPRHKITKRGQNVTFRCDPISEHNRLYWYRQTLGQGPEFLTYFQNEAQLEKSRLLSDRFSAERPKGSFSTLEIQRTEQGDSAMYLCASNRFWNEQFFGPGTRLTVL.

The J gene is TRBJ2-1, the V gene TRBV30, with 8 bases matching TRBD2. Germline trimming cut 8 bases from V and 7 bases from J; bases unmatched to any gene: 13. CDR3 length equals 14 residues. Germline assignment: CDR1 GTSNPN and CDR2 SVGIG (reference sequence). CDR3 bases: TGTGCCCTCGCCGAAAGCGGGAGAGTTAATGAGCAGTTCTTC. Protein product: CALAESGRVNEQFF.

V gene TRBV27 combines with J gene TRBJ2-2, with D possibly matching TRBD2 (6 bases). Trimming left V 5 bases short and J 1 base short, with 11 bases between. The CDR3 consists of 15 residues. Germline loops: CDR1 MNHEY, CDR2 SMNVEV (reference sequence). The CDR3 nucleotides are TGTGCCAGCAGTCCCCGGCGGGAGAACACCGGGGAGCTGTTTTTT. As protein: CASSPRRENTGELFF.

The genes are TRBV5-1 and TRBJ2-7; no firm D call. Trimming removed 1 base from V and 3 bases from J, with 5 bases in between. Germline V CDR1 and CDR2: SGHRS, YFSETQ. The CDR3 extends over 12 amino acids. In DNA form, the CDR3 reads TGCGCCAGCAGCTTGCCAGGCTACGAGCAGTACTTC. This sequence encodes CASSLPGYEQYF.

The chain couples TRBV6-4 to TRBJ2-3; perhaps D is TRBD1 or TRBD2 (5 bases each). CDR3 length: 14 amino acids. The V and J ends lost 8 bases and 2 bases respectively, with 14 bases between them. Germline values: CDR1 MRHNA, CDR2 SNTAGT. The CDR3 DNA is TGTGCCAGCGCCACGGGACCCTCCACAGATACGCAGTATTTT. The encoded protein is CASATGPSTDTQYF.

The rearrangement uses TRBV6-5 and TRBJ2-7; TRBD2 matches 13 bases. With V trimmed by 4 bases and J by 6 bases, 9 bases remained unmatched. There are 16 residues in the CDR3. Germline assignment: CDR1 MNHEY and CDR2 SVGAGI. The CDR3 sequence is CASSSSRTSGSSEQYF. The DNA for the CDR3 is TGTGCCAGCAGTTCCTCAAGGACTAGCGGGAGTAGCGAGCAGTACTTC.

This sequence joins TRBV7-9 and TRBJ2-7; a weak D match, TRBD1 (5 bases). The CDR3 has 13 amino acids. V shed 2 bases and J shed 7 bases, with 12 bases lying between them. Germline lookup yields CDR1 SEHNR and CDR2 FQNEAQ (reference sequence). CDR3 sequence reads: CASSLIQGEEQYF. The DNA for the CDR3 is TGTGCCAGCAGCTTAATCCAGGGTGAAGAGCAGTACTTC.

This chain connects TRBV6-5 to TRBJ1-1, with a weak D call TRBD1 (5 bases). V was clipped by 5 bases and J by 9 bases, with 10 bases between them. The germline CDR1 and CDR2 sequences are MNHEY and SVGAGI. The CDR3 has 11 amino acids. In DNA form, the CDR3 reads TGTGCCAGCAGTCGAGACAGACAAGCTTTCTTT. Translating it yields CASSRDRQAFF.

The chain's CDR3 is CASSDPLAGYEQYF. The CDR3 bases are TGTGCCAGCAGTGATCCGCTAGCGGGCTACGAGCAGTACTTC. V gene TRBV2 combines with J gene TRBJ2-7; 8 bases fit TRBD2. The CDR3 totals 14 residues. Germline loops: CDR1 SNHLY, CDR2 FYNNEI. J gave up 3 bases and V 3 bases, and 4 bases lay outside the gene matches. The complete variable domain, with remaining parts taken from reference TRBV2 and TRBJ2-7, reads EPEVTQTPSHQVTQMGQEVILRCVPISNHLYFYWYRQILGQKVEFLVSFYNNEISEKSEIFDDQFSVERPDGSNFTLKIRSTKLEDSAMYFCASSDPLAGYEQYFGPGTRLTVT.